This TCR beta chain stems from a study of blood T cell repertoires in COVID-19. Turning to the study itself: Samples taken during acute and convalescent COVID-19 were collected in the United States, Italy and Spain. The analysed material was cDNA or gDNA that came from T cells, B-cell-depleted T cells, or PBMCs.

Trimming stripped 1 base from V and 5 bases from J, with 6 bases between. Germline-derived CDR1 and CDR2 are LNHDA and SQIVND (reference sequence). CDR3 length: 13 residues. To note about this clone: Different DNA sequences within this sample yield the same CDR3.

The protocol was immunoSEQ multiplex PCR, while the TCRdb copy is restricted to in-frame clones and leaves out a portion. The table lists over 250,000 clones, about 87% of them singletons, with over 2% in the top ten. The chain joins TRBV19 to TRBJ1-5, with no clear D. Source material: peripheral blood. The TCR comes from a woman aged 45 to 65 with acute or convalescent COVID-19. The CDR3 coding sequence is TGTGCCAGTAGTATAGCCGGAGATCAGCCCCAGCATTTT. Amino acid sequence: CASSIAGDQPQHF.